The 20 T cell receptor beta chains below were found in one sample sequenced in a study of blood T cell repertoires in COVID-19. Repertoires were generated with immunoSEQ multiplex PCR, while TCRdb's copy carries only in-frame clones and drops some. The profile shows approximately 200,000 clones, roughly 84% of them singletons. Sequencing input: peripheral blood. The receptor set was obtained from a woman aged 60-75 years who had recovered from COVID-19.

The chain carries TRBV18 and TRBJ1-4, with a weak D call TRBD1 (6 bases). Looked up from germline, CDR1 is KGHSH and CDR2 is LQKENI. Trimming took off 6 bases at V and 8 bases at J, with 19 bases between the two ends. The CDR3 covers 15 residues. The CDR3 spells CASSPKGDPREKLFF. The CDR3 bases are TGTGCCAGCTCCCCGAAGGGGGACCCCCGGGAAAAACTGTTTTTT.

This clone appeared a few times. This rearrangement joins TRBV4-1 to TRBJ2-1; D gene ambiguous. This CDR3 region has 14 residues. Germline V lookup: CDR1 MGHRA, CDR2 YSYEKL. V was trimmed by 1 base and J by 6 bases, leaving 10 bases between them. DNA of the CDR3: TGCGCCAGCAGCCAAGGGTCCCGTAGCAATGAGCAGTTCTTC. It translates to CASSQGSRSNEQFF.

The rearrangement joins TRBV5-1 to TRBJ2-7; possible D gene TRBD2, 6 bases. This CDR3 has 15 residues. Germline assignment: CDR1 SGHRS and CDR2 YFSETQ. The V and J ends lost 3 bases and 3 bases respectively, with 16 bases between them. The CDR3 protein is CASSSGGAGYYEQYF. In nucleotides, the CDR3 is TGCGCCAGCAGCTCCGGCGGGGCAGGGTACTACGAGCAGTACTTC. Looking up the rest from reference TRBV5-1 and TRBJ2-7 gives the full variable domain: KAGVTQTPRYLIKTRGQQVTLSCSPISGHRSVSWYQQTPGQGLQFLFEYFSETQRNKGNFPGRFSGRQFSNSRSEMNVSTLELGDSALYLCASSSGGAGYYEQYFGPGTRLTVT.

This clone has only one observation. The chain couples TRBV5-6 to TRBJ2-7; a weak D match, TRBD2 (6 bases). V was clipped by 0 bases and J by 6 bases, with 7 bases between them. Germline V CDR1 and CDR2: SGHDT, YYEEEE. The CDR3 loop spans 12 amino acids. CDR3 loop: CASSLERAEQYF. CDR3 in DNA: TGTGCCAGCAGCTTGGAGCGGGCCGAGCAGTACTTC.

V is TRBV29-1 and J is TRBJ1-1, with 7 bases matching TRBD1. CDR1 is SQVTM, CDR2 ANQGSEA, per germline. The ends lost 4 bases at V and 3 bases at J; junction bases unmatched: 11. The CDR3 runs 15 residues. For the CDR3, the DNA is TGCAGCGTTGTCAGGGGGTGGAGAAGGGACACTGAAGCTTTCTTT. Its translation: CSVVRGWRRDTEAFF.

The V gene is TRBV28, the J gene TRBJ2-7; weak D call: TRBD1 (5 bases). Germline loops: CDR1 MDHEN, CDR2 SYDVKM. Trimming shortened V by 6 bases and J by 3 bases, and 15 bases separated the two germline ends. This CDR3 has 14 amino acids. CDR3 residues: CASRDNTRDYEQYF. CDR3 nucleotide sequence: TGTGCCAGCAGAGACAACACCAGGGACTACGAGCAGTACTTC.

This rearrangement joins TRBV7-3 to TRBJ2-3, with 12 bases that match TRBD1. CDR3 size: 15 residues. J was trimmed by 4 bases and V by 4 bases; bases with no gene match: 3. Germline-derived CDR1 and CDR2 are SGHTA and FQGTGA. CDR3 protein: CASSSGQGAADTQYF. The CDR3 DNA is TGTGCCAGCAGCTCGGGACAGGGGGCGGCAGATACGCAGTATTTT.

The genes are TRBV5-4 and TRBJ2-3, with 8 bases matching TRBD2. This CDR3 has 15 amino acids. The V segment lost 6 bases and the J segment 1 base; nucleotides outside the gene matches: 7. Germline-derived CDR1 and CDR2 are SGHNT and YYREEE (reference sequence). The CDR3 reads CASMTGGPGTDTQYF. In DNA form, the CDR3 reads TGTGCCAGCATGACGGGGGGGCCCGGCACAGATACGCAGTATTTT.

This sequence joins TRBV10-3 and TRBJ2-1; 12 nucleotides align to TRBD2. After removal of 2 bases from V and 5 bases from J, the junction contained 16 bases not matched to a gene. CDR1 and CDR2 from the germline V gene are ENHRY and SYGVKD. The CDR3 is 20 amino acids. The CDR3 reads CAISETQTLLAGGTHNEQFF. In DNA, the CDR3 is TGTGCCATCAGTGAGACCCAAACGTTACTAGCGGGGGGCACCCACAATGAGCAGTTCTTC.

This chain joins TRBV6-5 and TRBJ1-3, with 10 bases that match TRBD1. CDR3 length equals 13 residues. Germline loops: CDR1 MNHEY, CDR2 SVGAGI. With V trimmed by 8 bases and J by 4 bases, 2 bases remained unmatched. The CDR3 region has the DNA TGTGCCAGCGGGACAGGGGCAGGAAACACCATATATTTT. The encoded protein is CASGTGAGNTIYF.

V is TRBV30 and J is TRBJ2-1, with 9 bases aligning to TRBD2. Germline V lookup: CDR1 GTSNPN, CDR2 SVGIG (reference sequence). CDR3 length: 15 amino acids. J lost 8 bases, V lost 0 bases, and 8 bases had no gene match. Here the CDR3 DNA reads TGTGCCTGGAGTGTAGCGGGGGGCCTCAGGGATGAGCAGTTCTTC. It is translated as CAWSVAGGLRDEQFF.

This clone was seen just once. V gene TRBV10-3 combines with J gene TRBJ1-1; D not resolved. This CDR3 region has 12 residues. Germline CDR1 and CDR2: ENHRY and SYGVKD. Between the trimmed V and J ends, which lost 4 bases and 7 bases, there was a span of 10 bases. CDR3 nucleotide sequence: TGTGCCATCAGTGGAGGGCTGGGTGAAGCTTTCTTT. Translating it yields CAISGGLGEAFF.

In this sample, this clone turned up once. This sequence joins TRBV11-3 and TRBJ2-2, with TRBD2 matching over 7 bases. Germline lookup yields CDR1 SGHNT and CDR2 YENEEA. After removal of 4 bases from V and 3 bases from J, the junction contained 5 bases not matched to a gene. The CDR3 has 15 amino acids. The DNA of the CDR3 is TGTGCCAGCAGCTCAGCGGGGTGGGACACCGGGGAGCTGTTTTTT. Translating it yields CASSSAGWDTGELFF.

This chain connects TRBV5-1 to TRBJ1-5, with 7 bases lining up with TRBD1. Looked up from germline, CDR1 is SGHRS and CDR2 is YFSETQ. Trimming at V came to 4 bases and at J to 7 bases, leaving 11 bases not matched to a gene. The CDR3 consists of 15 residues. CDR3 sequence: CASSQSGAGGQPQHF. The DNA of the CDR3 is TGCGCCAGCAGCCAATCTGGGGCAGGGGGACAGCCCCAGCATTTT. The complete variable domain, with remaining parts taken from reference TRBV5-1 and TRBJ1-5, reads KAGVTQTPRYLIKTRGQQVTLSCSPISGHRSVSWYQQTPGQGLQFLFEYFSETQRNKGNFPGRFSGRQFSNSRSEMNVSTLELGDSALYLCASSQSGAGGQPQHFGDGTRLSIL.

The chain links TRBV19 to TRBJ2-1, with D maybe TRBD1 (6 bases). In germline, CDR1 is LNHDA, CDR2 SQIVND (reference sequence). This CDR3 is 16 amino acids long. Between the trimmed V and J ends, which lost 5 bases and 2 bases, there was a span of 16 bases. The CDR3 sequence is CASSGGHGATYNEQFF. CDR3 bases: TGTGCCAGTAGTGGGGGACACGGAGCCACCTACAATGAGCAGTTCTTC.

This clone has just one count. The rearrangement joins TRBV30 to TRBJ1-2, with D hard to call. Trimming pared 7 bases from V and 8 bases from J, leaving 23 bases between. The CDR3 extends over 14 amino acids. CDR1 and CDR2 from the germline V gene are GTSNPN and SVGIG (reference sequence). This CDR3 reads CASHSGFEMGGYTF. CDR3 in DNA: TGTGCCTCACACTCGGGGTTCGAGATGGGCGGCTACACCTTC.

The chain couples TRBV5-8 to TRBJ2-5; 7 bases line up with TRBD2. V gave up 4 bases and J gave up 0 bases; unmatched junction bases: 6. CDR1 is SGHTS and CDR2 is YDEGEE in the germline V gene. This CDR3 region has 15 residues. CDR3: CASSALGGDQETQYF. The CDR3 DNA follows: TGTGCCAGCAGCGCACTTGGGGGGGACCAAGAGACCCAGTACTTC.

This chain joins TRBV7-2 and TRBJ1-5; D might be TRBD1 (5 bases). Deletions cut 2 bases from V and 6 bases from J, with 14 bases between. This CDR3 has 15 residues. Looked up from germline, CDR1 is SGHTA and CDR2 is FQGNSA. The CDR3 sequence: CASSLQGRGIQPQHF. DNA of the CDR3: TGTGCCAGCAGCTTACAGGGTCGTGGTATTCAGCCCCAGCATTTT.

The CDR3 protein is CASSYYTVYGDTEAFF. The CDR3 bases are TGTGCCAGCAGTTACTACACAGTATACGGGGACACTGAAGCTTTCTTT. The V and J genes are TRBV6-5 and TRBJ1-1; D is unresolved. This CDR3 region has 16 residues. Germline values: CDR1 MNHEY, CDR2 SVGAGI. Between the trimmed V and J ends, which lost 1 base and 3 bases, there was a span of 15 bases.

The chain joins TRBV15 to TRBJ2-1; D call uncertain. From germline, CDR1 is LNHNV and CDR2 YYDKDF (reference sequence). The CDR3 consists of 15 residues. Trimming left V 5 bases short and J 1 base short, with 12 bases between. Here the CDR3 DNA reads TGTGCCACCAGCCTACTCCGCGTTTCCTACAATGAGCAGTTCTTC. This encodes CATSLLRVSYNEQFF.